This entry concerns a single TCR beta chain. Sequenced by immunoSEQ multiplex PCR; TCRdb stores in-frame clones only, minus some. The data show roughly 120,000 clones, with 82% seen just once and approximately 16% held by the top ten. The source of the sample is a study of blood T cell repertoires in COVID-19. Study-level background: The origin of the acute and convalescent COVID-19 samples was the United States, Italy and Spain.

This CDR3 is 13 amino acids long. The germline V gene encodes CDR1 KGHSH and CDR2 LQKENI. V was pared by 8 bases and J by 2 bases, with 11 bases between. V is TRBV18 and J is TRBJ2-3; a weak D match, TRBD1 (6 bases). Source material: peripheral blood. This clonotype was obtained from a woman aged 60-75 years with acute or convalescent COVID-19. CDR3 nucleotides: TGTGCCAGCACAAGGACAGACACAGATACGCAGTATTTT. The encoded protein is CASTRTDTDTQYF.